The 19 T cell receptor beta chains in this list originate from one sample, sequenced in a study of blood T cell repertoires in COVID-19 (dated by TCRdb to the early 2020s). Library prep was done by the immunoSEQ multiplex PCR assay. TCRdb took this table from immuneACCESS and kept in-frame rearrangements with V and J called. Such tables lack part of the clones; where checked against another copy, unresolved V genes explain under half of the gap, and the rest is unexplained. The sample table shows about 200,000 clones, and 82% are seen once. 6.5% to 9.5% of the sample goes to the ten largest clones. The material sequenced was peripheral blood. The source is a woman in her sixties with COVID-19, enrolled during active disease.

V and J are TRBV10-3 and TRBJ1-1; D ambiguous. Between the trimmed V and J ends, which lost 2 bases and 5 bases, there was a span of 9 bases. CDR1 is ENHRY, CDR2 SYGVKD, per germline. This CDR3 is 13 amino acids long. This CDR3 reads CAISEARTTEAFF. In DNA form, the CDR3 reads TGTGCCATCAGTGAGGCCCGAACAACTGAAGCTTTCTTT.

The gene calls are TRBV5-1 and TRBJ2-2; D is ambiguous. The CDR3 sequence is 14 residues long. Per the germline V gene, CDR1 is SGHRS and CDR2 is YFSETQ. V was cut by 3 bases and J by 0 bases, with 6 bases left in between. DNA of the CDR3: TGCGCCAGCAGCTCTAACGCGAACACCGGGGAGCTGTTTTTT. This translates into CASSSNANTGELFF.

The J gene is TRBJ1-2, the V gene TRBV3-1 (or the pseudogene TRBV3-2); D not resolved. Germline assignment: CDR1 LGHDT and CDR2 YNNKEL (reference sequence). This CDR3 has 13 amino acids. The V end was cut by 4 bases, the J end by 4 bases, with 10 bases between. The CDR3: CASSRAGSYGYTF. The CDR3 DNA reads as TGTGCCAGCAGCCGGGCGGGGTCCTATGGCTACACCTTC.

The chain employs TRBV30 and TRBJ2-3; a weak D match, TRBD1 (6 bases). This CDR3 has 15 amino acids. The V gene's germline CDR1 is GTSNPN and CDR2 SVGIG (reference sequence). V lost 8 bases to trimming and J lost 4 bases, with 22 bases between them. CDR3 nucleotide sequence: TGTGCCGGCAAATATCAGGGGTTTTTGTCAGATACGCAGTATTTT. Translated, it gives CAGKYQGFLSDTQYF.

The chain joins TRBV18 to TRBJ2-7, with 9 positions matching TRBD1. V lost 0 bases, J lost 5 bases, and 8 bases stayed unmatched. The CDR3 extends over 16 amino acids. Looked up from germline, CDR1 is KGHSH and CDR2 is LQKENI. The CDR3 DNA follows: TGTGCCAGCTCACCACCGTTAGGGACAGGGAGGAACGAGCAGTACTTC. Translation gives CASSPPLGTGRNEQYF.

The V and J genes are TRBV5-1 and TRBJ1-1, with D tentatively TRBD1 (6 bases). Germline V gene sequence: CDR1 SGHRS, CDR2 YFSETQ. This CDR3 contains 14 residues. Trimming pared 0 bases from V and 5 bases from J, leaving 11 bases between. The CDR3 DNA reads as TGCGCCAGCAGCTTGGAAGGGGGTGAGACTGAAGCTTTCTTT. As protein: CASSLEGGETEAFF.

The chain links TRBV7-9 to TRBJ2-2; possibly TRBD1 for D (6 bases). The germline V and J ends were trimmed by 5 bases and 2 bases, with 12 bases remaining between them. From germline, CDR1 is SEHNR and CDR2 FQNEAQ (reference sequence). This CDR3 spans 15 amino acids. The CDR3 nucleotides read TGTGCCAGCAGCGGGGGACAACGAAACACCGGGGAGCTGTTTTTT. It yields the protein CASSGGQRNTGELFF.

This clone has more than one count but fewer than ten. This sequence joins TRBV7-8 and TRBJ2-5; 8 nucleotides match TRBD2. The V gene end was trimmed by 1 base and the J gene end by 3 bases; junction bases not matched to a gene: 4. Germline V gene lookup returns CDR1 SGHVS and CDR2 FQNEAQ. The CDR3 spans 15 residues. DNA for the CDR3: TGTGCCAGCAGCTTAGGAGGGACTAGAGAAGAGACCCAGTACTTC. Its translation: CASSLGGTREETQYF.

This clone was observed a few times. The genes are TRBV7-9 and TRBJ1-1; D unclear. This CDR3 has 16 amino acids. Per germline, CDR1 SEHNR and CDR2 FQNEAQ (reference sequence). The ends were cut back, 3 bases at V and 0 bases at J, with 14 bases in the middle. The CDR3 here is CASSFPEWPLNTEAFF. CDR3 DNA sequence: TGTGCCAGCAGCTTCCCAGAATGGCCCTTGAACACTGAAGCTTTCTTT. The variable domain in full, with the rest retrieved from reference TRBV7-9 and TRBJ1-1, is DTGVSQNPRHKITKRGQNVTFRCDPISEHNRLYWYRQTLGQGPEFLTYFQNEAQLEKSRLLSDRFSAERPKGSFSTLEIQRTEQGDSAMYLCASSFPEWPLNTEAFFGQGTRLTVV.

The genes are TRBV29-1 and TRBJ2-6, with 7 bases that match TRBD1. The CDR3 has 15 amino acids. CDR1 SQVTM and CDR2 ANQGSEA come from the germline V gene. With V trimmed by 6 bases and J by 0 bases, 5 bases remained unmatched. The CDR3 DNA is TGCAGCGTCGCGACAGGGCACTCTGGGGCCAACGTCCTGACTTTC. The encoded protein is CSVATGHSGANVLTF.

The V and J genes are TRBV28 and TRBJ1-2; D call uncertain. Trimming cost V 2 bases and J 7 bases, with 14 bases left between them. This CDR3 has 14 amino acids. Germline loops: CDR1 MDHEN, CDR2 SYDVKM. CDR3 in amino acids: CASSLNPGTAGYTF. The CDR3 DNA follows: TGTGCCAGCAGTTTAAATCCAGGCACGGCTGGCTACACCTTC.

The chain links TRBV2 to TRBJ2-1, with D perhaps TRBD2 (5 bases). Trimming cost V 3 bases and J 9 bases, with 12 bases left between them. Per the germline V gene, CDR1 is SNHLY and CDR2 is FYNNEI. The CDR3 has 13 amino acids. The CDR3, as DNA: TGTGCCAGCAGTGAGGAGGTGGAAGGTGAGCAGTTCTTC. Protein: CASSEEVEGEQFF.

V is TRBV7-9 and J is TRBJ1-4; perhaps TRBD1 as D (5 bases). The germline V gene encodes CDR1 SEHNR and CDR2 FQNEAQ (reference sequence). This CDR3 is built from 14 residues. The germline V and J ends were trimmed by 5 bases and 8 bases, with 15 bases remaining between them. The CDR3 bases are TGTGCCAGCAGCCGCGCGCTGGAGGGGGAAAAACTGTTTTTT. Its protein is CASSRALEGEKLFF.

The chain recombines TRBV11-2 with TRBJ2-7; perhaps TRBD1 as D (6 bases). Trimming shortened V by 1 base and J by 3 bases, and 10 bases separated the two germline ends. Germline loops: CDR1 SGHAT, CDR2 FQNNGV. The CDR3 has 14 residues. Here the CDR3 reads CASSLAGQFYEQYV. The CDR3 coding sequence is TGTGCCAGCAGCTTAGCTGGACAGTTCTACGAGCAGTACGTC.

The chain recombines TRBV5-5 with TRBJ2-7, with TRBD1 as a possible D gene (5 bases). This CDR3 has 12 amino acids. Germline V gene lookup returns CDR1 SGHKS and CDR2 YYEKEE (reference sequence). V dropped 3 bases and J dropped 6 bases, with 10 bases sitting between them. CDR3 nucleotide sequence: TGTGCCAGCAGCTCCAGGGATTCCGAGCAGTACGTC. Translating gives CASSSRDSEQYV.

The CDR3 here is CASSQGLAGSYEQYF. DNA of the CDR3: TGCGCCAGCAGCCAAGGACTAGCGGGGTCCTACGAGCAGTACTTC. The chain combines TRBV4-3 with TRBJ2-7; 11 positions agree with TRBD2. V lost 1 base and J lost 1; bases outside the gene matches: 0. The CDR3 totals 15 residues. Germline lookup yields CDR1 LGHNA and CDR2 YSLEER.

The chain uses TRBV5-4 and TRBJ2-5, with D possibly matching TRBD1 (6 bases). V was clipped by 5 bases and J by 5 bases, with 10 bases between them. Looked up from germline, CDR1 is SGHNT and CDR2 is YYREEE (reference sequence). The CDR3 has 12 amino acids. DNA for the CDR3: TGTGCCAGCAGTAGGACAGCGGAGACCCAGTACTTC. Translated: CASSRTAETQYF. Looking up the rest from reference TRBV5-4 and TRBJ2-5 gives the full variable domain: ETGVTQSPTHLIKTRGQQVTLRCSSQSGHNTVSWYQQALGQGPQFIFQYYREEENGRGNFPPRFSGLQFPNYSSELNVNALELDDSALYLCASSRTAETQYFGPGTRLLVL.

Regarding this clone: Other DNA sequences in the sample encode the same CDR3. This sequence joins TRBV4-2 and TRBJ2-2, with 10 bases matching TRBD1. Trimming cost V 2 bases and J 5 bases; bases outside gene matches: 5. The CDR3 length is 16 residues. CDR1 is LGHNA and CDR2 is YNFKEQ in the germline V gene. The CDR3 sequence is CASSQRDRGPTGELFF. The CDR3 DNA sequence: TGTGCCAGCAGCCAAAGGGACAGGGGACCTACCGGGGAGCTGTTTTTT.

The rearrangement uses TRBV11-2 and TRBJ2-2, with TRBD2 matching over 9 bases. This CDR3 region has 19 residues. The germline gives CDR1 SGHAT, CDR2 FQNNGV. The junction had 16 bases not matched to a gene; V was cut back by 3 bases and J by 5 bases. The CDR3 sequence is CASSFSIGGGRGWTGELFF. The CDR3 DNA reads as TGTGCCAGCAGCTTTAGTATCGGCGGCGGGAGGGGTTGGACCGGGGAGCTGTTTTTT. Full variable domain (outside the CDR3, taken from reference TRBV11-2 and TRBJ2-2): EAGVAQSPRYKIIEKRQSVAFWCNPISGHATLYWYQQILGQGPKLLIQFQNNGVVDDSQLPKDRFSAERLKGVDSTLKIQPAKLEDSAVYLCASSFSIGGGRGWTGELFFGEGSRLTVL.